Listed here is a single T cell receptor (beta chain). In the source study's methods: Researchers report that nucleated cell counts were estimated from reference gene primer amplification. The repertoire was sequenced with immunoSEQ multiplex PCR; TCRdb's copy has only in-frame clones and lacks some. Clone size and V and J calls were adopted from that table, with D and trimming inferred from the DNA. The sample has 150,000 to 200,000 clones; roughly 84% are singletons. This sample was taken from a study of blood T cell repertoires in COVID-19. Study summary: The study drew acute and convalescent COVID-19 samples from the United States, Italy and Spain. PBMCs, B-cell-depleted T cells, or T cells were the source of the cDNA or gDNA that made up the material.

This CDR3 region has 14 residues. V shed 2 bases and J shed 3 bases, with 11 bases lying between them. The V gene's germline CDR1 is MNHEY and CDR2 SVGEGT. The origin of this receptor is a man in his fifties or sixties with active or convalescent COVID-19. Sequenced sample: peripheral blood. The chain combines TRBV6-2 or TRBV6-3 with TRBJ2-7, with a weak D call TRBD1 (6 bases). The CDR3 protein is CASSYGGQYYEQYF. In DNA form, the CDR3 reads TGTGCCAGCAGTTACGGCGGACAGTACTACGAGCAGTACTTC.